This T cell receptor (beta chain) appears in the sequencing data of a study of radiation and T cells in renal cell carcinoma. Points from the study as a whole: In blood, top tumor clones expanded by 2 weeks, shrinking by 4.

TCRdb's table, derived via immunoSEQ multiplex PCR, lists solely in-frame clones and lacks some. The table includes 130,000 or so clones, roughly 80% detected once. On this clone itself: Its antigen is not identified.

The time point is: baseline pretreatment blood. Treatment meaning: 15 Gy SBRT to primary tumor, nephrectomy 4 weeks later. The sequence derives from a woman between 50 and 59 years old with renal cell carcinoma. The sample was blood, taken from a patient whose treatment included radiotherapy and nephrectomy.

The CDR3 reads CASSAQGAIAGYTF. The DNA for the CDR3 is TGTGCCAGCAGCGCACAGGGGGCGATCGCTGGCTACACCTTC. V and J are TRBV9 and TRBJ1-2; 9 bases match TRBD1. The length of the CDR3 is 14 residues. The junction had 7 bases not matched to a gene; V was cut back by 3 bases and J by 7 bases. The germline CDR1 and CDR2 sequences are SGDLS and YYNGEE.